This TCR beta chain was profiled in a study of shared T cell receptors in the human thymus (dated by TCRdb to the early 2020s). About the study as a whole: The study examined how self-reactive, shared T-cell receptor alpha chains are generated in the human thymus.

The CDR3, cysteine through phenylalanine, is 16 amino acids long. The kept DNA is CDR3 alone, 48 bases in frame from the first base. CDR1 and CDR2, looked up from the germline V gene, are MGHRA and YSYEKL. V and J are trimmed by 2 bases and 4 bases, and the gene matches miss 8 bases of the junction. The library relied on the immunoSEQ multiplex PCR assay. As stored in TCRdb, this immuneACCESS dataset retains in-frame rearrangements with V and J assigned. A fraction of the clones does not appear; measured against another copy, unresolved V genes explain less than half of the discrepancy, and the remainder lacks a known reason. For this sample the table gives roughly 710,000 clones, of which roughly 85% were detected only once. The ten largest account for roughly 0.01% of the sample. As concerns this clone: The specificity of this receptor is unknown. Per-base quality was not reported, and no clone a single base away is much larger than it.

This sample also appeared in a second study, on human thymus T cells. According to the second study: Immunologically healthy infants undergoing open corrective cardiac surgery for congenital heart defects in Finland were used as donors. Thymus tissue was obtained as surgical resects removed during corrective cardiac surgery. V and J gene segment usage appeared biased in both thymic and peripheral blood repertoires. The related research found that thymic TCR repertoires overlapped highly between unrelated individuals. TCR alpha and beta repertoires from roughly eight infant thymus samples and a few related peripheral blood samples were characterized in the study. Donor ages ranging from roughly 6 to 250 days were recorded, and a handful of male and two female infants were included in the cohort. Thymocytes were freed from the tissue by mechanical means and kept at -70 degrees C as pellets of roughly 9-30 million cells. A QIAsymphony instrument was used to extract genomic DNA from the frozen cell pellets. The immunoSEQ multiplex PCR assay was used to amplify the TCRB and TCRAD loci from a standardized amount of quality-controlled genomic DNA. Amplicons spanned the V(D)J region at a length sufficient to cover the CDR3 and identify V and J genes. Through the commercial immunoSEQ service, the amplicons were sequenced on an Illumina platform. Primer bias and sequencing errors were corrected using previously described methods, and TCRAD and TCRB definitions followed the IMGT database. The repertoires were analysed using immunoSEQ Analyzer 3.0 and VDJTools for basic statistics, V/J segment usage, diversity estimates, rarefaction and pairwise overlap. Diversity was estimated using the Chao1, ChaoE, Efron-Thisted, Shannon and inverse Simpson indices, and was also estimated on datasets down-sampled to the size of the smallest sample. Repertoire overlap was assessed by strict matching of CDR3 nucleotide sequence, V gene and J gene, and clustering was done by Jaccard-based multidimensional scaling. On average, thymus samples gave roughly 800,000 unique TCRB clonotypes, whereas blood samples gave about 84,000.

Here the chain combines TRBV4-1 and TRBJ1-2; a stretch of 9 junction bases matches TRBD1. This sequence was found in a girl under three years old with a congenital heart defect. Donor details come from another sample of the same person, matched by shared clones. The sequenced sample was thymocytes. The encoded CDR3 is CASSQRDREIVYGYTF. The DNA sequence follows: TGCGCCAGCAGCCAACGGGACAGGGAGATAGTCTATGGCTACACCTTC.